This entry features one T cell receptor (beta chain) sequence. The antigen it binds to is not known. Per-base qualities were not stored, and no clone one base away is much larger. The CDR3 regions of human TCRbeta chains were subjected to immunosequencing. On the authors' methods: TCRs in the repertoires were matched against a reference library of SARS-CoV-2-specific TCRs that had been generated with the MIRA antigen-specificity platform. Breadth meant the fraction of unique TCRs that were SARS-CoV-2-associated, whereas depth meant the fraction of total T cells that were SARS-CoV-2-associated. Using the MIRA data, every spike-specific TCR was mapped to the spike region that the TCR reacted to and assigned to either a CD4 or a CD8 class. Log10-transformed breadth and depth values were compared by one-way ANOVA with Sidak's multiple comparisons tests. Sourced from immuneACCESS, this table was stored by TCRdb with only in-frame sequences that have V and J called. A share of the clones is absent; for the studies checked, an unresolved V gene accounts for under half, and the remainder has no known explanation. V and J calls and clone size follow that table, whereas D and trimming were derived from the DNA. Counted in this sample were some 92,000 clones; around 91% of them appeared once. The top ten constitute 4% to 6% of the sample.

The data stem from a study of T cell responses to AZD1222 COVID-19 vaccine (dated by TCRdb to about 2021). In the study overall: A total of about 230 trial participants underwent TCR sequencing, of whom some 210 received two doses of AZD1222 and some 25 received two doses of the MenACWY control vaccine. Trial participants were enrolled by age into subgroups of 18-55, 56-69 and 70-plus years, and about 150, 27 and 61 TCR-sequenced participants, respectively, were included in these subgroups.

Read against the paper, the sample's time point label means: baseline before first vaccination. What the treatment or condition label conveys for this sample: meningococcal conjugate vaccine given as trial control. Vaccinee samples came from UK trials COV001 and COV002, including a single-blind randomized controlled phase 2/3 trial of AZD1222 (ChAdOx1 nCoV-19) in healthy adults. For TCRbeta chain sequencing, PBMC samples from trial participants were taken at day 0 and at day 28 after the second dose. The full study reports these points: Epitopes outside the regions mutated in the B.1.351 and B.1.1.7 variants were reportedly recognized by nearly half of the unique spike-specific TCRs. Most participants were white British and females outnumbered males, and the authors suggested that clonal diversity may have been underestimated. After two AZD1222 doses, both the breadth and the depth of spike-specific TCRs were significantly higher than at day 0 and than in MenACWY recipients. In the small 56-69-year group, the increase in depth fell short of significance, most likely because of low power. Only 5 to 7 AZD1222 recipients were SARS-CoV-2 seropositive at baseline, limiting conclusions about previously exposed vaccinees. Because no day 14 peak-response samples were available, the repertoires could be characterized only after the peak T cell response. The whole spike protein was spanned by vaccine-associated CD4 TCRs, and dominant responses were seen in regions 160-218 and 743-854.

Including the terminal cysteine and phenylalanine, the CDR3 comprises 17 residues. Only CDR3 DNA remains: 51 bases, in frame from the first base. CDR1 and CDR2 are drawn from the germline V gene: SGHAT, FQNNGV. V drops 5 bases and J drops 0 bases, leaving 20 bases in between. Source: peripheral blood, taken on day 0 of MenACWY control vaccination. The TCR was taken from an adult in good health. This sequence uses TRBV11-2 and TRBJ2-7; 6 matching bases give a weak D call of TRBD2. The DNA is as follows: TGTGCCAGCAGCCCAGAGTGGTTGGCGGGGTACTCCTACGAGCAGTACTTC. This encodes CASSPEWLAGYSYEQYF.